This is a list of T cell receptor beta chains from one sample in a study of blood T cell repertoires in COVID-19. Measured with immunoSEQ multiplex PCR; TCRdb has only the in-frame clones, and not every one. The table includes over 30,000 clones, around 91% detected once. Sequencing used peripheral blood. The receptors were gathered from a man aged 65 to 85 with active or convalescent COVID-19. CDR3s include the opening cysteine and the closing phenylalanine or tryptophan. Each record gives: V gene, J gene, clone size, D gene, CDR3 DNA, CDR3 protein. A D gene is named only where the DNA matches it firmly. A clone size is listed for some rows: how often the clone was seen (once, few, many), or a class if it is expanded.

>TRBV25-1|TRBJ1-1|once|.
TGTGCCAGCAGTCCCGATCTTCCCCGGGGGACTGAAGCTTTCTTT
CASSPDLPRGTEAFF
>TRBV7-6|TRBJ1-1|.|.
TGTGCCAGCAGCTTAGAACAGGTTGCGTCTGAAGCTTTCTTT
CASSLEQVASEAFF
>TRBV19|TRBJ1-1|.|.
TGTGCCAGTAGTACCCGGTGGGGGGGGATCACTGAAGCTTTCTTT
CASSTRWGGITEAFF
>TRBV28|TRBJ1-2|once|.
TGTGCCAGCCGATCCGGGACTCCTGAGAGCTATGGCTACACCTTC
CASRSGTPESYGYTF
>TRBV11-2|TRBJ1-1|.|TRBD1
TGTGCCAGCAGCTTATGGGGCAGGGGGCTCACTGAAGCTTTCTTT
CASSLWGRGLTEAFF
>TRBV7-9|TRBJ1-5|.|.
TGTGCCAGCAGCTTAGCAGGGCGGGAGGATCAGCCCCAGCATTTT
CASSLAGREDQPQHF
>TRBV7-2|TRBJ2-3|.|.
TGTGCCAGCAGTTCAGTGGGACAATTGACAGATACGCAGTATTTT
CASSSVGQLTDTQYF
>TRBV19|TRBJ1-1|.|TRBD1
TGTGCCAGTAGGGGGGACAGGGTGAACACTGAAGCTTTCTTT
CASRGDRVNTEAFF
>TRBV7-9|TRBJ2-1|.|.
TGTGCCAGCAGCTCCCGAGGGGGGGACTACAATGAGCAGTTCTTC
CASSSRGGDYNEQFF
>TRBV5-1|TRBJ1-4|.|TRBD1
TGCGCCAGCAGCTTGGCAGGGACAGGGACGACTGCAACTAATGAAAAACTGTTTTTT
CASSLAGTGTTATNEKLFF
>TRBV29-1|TRBJ2-7|.|.
TGCAGCGTTGAAGAACAGGGACCCTACGAGCAGTACTTC
CSVEEQGPYEQYF
>TRBV7-2|TRBJ2-3|.|TRBD2
TGTGCCAGCAGCTTAGGACTAGCGGGGGTCACAGATACGCAGTATTTT
CASSLGLAGVTDTQYF
>TRBV5-1|TRBJ2-3|.|TRBD2
TGCGCCAGCAGCTTCGCTAGCGGGAGGGGGGGAACGGATACGCAGTATTTT
CASSFASGRGGTDTQYF
>TRBV6-2/TRBV6-3|TRBJ2-7|.|TRBD1
TGTGCCAGCAGCCCCCCAGGGGGCTTGGAGCAGTACTTC
CASSPPGGLEQYF
>TRBV15|TRBJ1-2|.|.
TGTGCCACCACAGCAGGATCCTATGGCTACACCTTC
CATTAGSYGYTF
>TRBV9|TRBJ2-3|.|.
TGTGCCAGCAGCGTAGTCCATCGCACAGATACGCAGTATTTT
CASSVVHRTDTQYF
>TRBV4-2|TRBJ1-4|.|TRBD1
TGTGCCAGCAGGGAAGACAGGGCAACTAATGAAAAACTGTTTTTT
CASREDRATNEKLFF
>TRBV29-1|TRBJ2-3|.|.
TGCAGCGCCAAGCCAGGGATCGCAGATACGCAGTATTTT
CSAKPGIADTQYF
>TRBV2|TRBJ2-1|.|.
TGTGCCAGCAGTGTCGAAGCGATCCCCAGAGGTGAGCAGTTCTTC
CASSVEAIPRGEQFF
>TRBV18|TRBJ1-1|.|TRBD1
TGTGCCAGCTCACCCGACAGGGGGCGATTCGCTGAAGCTTTCTTT
CASSPDRGRFAEAFF
>TRBV29-1|TRBJ1-1|once|.
TGCAGCGTTGAAATTTCCATAGACACTGAAGCTTTCTTT
CSVEISIDTEAFF
>TRBV28|TRBJ1-1|once|TRBD1
TGTGCCAGCATTCGGGACAGCATATACACTGAAGCTTTCTTT
CASIRDSIYTEAFF
>TRBV4-1|TRBJ1-2|.|.
TGCGCCAGCAGCCAAAGCGTAGTGGAAAACTATGGCTACACCTTC
CASSQSVVENYGYTF
>TRBV10-2|TRBJ1-1|.|TRBD1
TGCGCCAGCAGTGACAGGGGGACTTTCATGAACACTGAAGCTTTCTTT
CASSDRGTFMNTEAFF
>TRBV30|TRBJ1-6|.|.
TGTGCCTGGGGCGACAGACGCACCTCACCCCTCCACTTT
CAWGDRRTSPLHF
>TRBV18|TRBJ2-2|.|.
TGTGCCAGCTCACCGGTCCGGACAGCGAACACCGGGGAGCTGTTTTTT
CASSPVRTANTGELFF
>TRBV6-4|TRBJ2-3|.|TRBD2
TGTGCCAGCAGTGATCCCAGCCTAGCGGGAGGTTACACAGATACGCAGTATTTT
CASSDPSLAGGYTDTQYF
>TRBV18|TRBJ1-1|.|.
TGTGCCAGCTCAGGGGCGACAGCCCGAATGAACACTGAAGCTTTCTTT
CASSGATARMNTEAFF
>TRBV5-1|TRBJ1-1|.|.
TGCGCCAGCAGCCGACTCGGCAACACTGAAGCTTTCTTT
CASSRLGNTEAFF
>TRBV28|TRBJ1-2|.|TRBD1
TGTGCCAGCAGTTCCTCAGGGGGCGTCTATGGCTACACCTTC
CASSSSGGVYGYTF
>TRBV6-4|TRBJ2-3|.|TRBD2
TGTGCCAGCAGGGCGGGAGCGGATGGTACGCAGTATTTT
CASRAGADGTQYF
>TRBV7-2|TRBJ1-2|.|.
TGTGCCAGCAGCCCCCGACCAGGGGAGTATGGCTACACCTTC
CASSPRPGEYGYTF
>TRBV5-1|TRBJ1-1|.|.
TGCGCCAGCAGCTTGACAGGGCAGGGTGAAGCTTTCTTT
CASSLTGQGEAFF
>TRBV6-1|TRBJ1-2|.|.
TGTGCCAGCAGTGATTACAGGGCCAACGTCTTCTATGGCTACACCTTC
CASSDYRANVFYGYTF